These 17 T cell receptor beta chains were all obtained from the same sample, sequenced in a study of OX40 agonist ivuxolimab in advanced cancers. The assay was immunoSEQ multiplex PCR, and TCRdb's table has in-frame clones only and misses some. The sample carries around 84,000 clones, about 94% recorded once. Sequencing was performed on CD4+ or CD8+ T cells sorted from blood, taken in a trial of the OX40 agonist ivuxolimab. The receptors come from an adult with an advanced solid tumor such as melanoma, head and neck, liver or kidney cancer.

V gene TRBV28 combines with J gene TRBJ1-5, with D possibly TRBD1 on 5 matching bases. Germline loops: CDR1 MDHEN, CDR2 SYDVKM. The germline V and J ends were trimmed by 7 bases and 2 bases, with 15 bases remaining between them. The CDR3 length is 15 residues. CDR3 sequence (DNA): TGTGCCAGCACTTGGGGGGTACTGGGCAATCAGCCCCAGCATTTT. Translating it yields CASTWGVLGNQPQHF.

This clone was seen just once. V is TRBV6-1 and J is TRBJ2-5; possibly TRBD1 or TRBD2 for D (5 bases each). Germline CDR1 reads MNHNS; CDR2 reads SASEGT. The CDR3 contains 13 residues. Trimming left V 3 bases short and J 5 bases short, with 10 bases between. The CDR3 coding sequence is TGTGCCAGCAGTGAGGGGGTCAGCGAGACCCAGTACTTC. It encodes CASSEGVSETQYF.

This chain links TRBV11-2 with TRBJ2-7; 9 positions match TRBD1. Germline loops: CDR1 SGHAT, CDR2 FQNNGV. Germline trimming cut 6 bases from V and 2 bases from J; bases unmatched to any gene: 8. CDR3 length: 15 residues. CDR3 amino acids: CASRIPRTGAYEQYF. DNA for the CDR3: TGTGCCAGCAGGATCCCCCGGACAGGGGCCTACGAGCAGTACTTC. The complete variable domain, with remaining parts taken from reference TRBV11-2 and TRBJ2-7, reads EAGVAQSPRYKIIEKRQSVAFWCNPISGHATLYWYQQILGQGPKLLIQFQNNGVVDDSQLPKDRFSAERLKGVDSTLKIQPAKLEDSAVYLCASRIPRTGAYEQYFGPGTRLTVT.

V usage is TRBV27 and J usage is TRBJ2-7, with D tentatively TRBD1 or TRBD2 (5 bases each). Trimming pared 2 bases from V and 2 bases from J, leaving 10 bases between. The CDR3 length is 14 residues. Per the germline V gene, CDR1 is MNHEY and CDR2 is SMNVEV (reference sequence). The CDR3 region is CASSLGLGAYEQYF. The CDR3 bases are TGTGCCAGCAGTTTAGGGTTGGGGGCCTACGAGCAGTACTTC.

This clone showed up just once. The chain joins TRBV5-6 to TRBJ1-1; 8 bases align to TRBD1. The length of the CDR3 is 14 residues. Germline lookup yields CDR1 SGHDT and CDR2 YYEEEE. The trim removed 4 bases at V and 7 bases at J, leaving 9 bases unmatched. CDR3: CASSLDRAAVEAFF. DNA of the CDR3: TGTGCCAGCAGCCTGGACAGGGCAGCGGTTGAAGCTTTCTTT.

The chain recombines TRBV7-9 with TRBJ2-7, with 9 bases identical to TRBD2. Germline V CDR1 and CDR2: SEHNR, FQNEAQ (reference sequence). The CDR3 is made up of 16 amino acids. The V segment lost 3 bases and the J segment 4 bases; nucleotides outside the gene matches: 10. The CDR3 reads CASSLLGGAGGYEQYF. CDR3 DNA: TGTGCCAGCAGCTTGCTAGGTGGCGCGGGGGGGTACGAGCAGTACTTC.

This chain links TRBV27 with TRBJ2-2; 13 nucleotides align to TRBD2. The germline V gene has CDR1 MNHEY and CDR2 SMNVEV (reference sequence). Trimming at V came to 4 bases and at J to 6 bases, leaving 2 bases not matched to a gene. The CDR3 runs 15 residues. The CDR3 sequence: CASSYTSGRAGELFF. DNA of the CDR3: TGTGCCAGCAGTTATACTAGCGGGAGGGCCGGGGAGCTGTTTTTT.

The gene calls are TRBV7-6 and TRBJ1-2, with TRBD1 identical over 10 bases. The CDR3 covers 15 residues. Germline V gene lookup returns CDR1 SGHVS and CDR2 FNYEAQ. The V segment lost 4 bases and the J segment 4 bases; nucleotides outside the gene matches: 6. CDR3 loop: CASSSGQGGLYGYTF. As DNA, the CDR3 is TGTGCCAGCAGCTCTGGACAGGGGGGGCTCTATGGCTACACCTTC.

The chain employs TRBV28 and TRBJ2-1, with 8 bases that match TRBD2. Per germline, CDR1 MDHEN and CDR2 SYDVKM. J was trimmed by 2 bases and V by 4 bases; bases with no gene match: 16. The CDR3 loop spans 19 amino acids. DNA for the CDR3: TGTGCCAGCAGTTCCATTCACCGCGGACTAGCCGTAACCTACAATGAGCAGTTCTTC. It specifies CASSSIHRGLAVTYNEQFF.

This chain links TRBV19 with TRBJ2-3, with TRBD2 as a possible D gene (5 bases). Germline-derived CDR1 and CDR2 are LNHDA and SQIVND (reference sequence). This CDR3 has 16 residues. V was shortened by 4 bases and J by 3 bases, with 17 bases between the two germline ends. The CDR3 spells CASSTWRALGTDTQYF. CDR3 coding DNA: TGTGCCAGTAGTACCTGGCGGGCCCTGGGGACAGATACGCAGTATTTT.

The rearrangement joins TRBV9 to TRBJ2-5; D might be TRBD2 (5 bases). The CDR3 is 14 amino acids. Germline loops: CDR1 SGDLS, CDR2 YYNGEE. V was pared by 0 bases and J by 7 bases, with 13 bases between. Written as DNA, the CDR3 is TGTGCCAGCAGCGTAGACACTAGGGTTGGGACCCAGTACTTC. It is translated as CASSVDTRVGTQYF.

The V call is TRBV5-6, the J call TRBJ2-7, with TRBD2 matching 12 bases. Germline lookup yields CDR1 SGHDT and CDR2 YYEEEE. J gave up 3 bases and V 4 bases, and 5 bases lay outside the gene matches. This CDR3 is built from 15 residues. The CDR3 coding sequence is TGTGCCAGCAGCCTCGGACTAGCGGGAAGCTACGAGCAGTACTTC. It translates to CASSLGLAGSYEQYF.

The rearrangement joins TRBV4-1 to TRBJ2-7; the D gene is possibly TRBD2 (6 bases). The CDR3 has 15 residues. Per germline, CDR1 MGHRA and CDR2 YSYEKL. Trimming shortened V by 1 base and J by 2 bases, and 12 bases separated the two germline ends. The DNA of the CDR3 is TGCGCCAGCAGCCAAGTTGGGGGGAACCCCTACGAGCAGTACTTC. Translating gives CASSQVGGNPYEQYF.

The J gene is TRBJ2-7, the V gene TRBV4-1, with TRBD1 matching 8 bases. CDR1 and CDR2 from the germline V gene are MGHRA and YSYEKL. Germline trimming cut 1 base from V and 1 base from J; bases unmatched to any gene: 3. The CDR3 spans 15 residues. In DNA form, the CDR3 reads TGCGCCAGCAGCCAAGCAGGGGGCTTATCCTACGAGCAGTACTTC. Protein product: CASSQAGGLSYEQYF.

For the CDR3, the DNA is TGCGCCAGCAGCGAAGGGGCAGGGCAAGAGACCCAGTACTTC. Amino acid sequence: CASSEGAGQETQYF. V is TRBV4-1 and J is TRBJ2-5; possible D gene TRBD1, 5 bases. V was shortened by 5 bases and J by 2 bases, with 12 bases between the two germline ends. Germline V gives CDR1 MGHRA, CDR2 YSYEKL. The CDR3 is 14 amino acids.

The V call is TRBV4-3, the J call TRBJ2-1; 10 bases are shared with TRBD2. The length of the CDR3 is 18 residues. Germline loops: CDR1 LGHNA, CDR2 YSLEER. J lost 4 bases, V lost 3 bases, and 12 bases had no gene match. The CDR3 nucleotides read TGCGCCAGCAGCCACGGCTTAAGAACTAGCGGGGCATACAATGAGCAGTTCTTC. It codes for CASSHGLRTSGAYNEQFF.

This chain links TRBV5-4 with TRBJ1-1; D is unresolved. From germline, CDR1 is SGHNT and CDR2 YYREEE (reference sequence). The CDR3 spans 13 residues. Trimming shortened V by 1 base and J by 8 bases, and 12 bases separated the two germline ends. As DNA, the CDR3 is TGTGCCAGCAGCTTGTGGTTCAAGGCCGAAGCTTTCTTT. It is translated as CASSLWFKAEAFF.